Shown below are 23 T cell receptor beta chains from a single sample sequenced in a study of cytomegalovirus exposure and HLA in healthy donors. Only in-frame clones appear in the TCRdb table, and some are missing; sequencing was by immunoSEQ multiplex PCR. The sample contains about 140,000 clones, approximately 84% of which appear only once. Sequencing was performed on PBMCs. These receptors were obtained from a man aged 25 to 40 in good health and CMV-seropositive.

This clone was counted once. The same CDR3 is also encoded by other DNA sequences in this sample. This chain links TRBV25-1 with TRBJ2-5; possibly TRBD2 for D (6 bases). The CDR3 consists of 14 residues. Deletions cut 3 bases from V and 4 bases from J, with 12 bases between. Germline lookup yields CDR1 MGHDK and CDR2 SYGVNS. CDR3 loop: CASSEGGAGETQYF. The CDR3 DNA reads as TGTGCCAGCAGTGAGGGGGGAGCGGGAGAGACCCAGTACTTC.

V gene TRBV7-9 combines with J gene TRBJ2-3, with D possibly matching TRBD1 (5 bases). V lost 0 bases and J lost 4, with 8 bases in between. The CDR3 loop spans 14 amino acids. The germline CDR1 and CDR2 sequences are SEHNR and FQNEAQ (reference sequence). CDR3 sequence (DNA): TGTGCCAGCAGCTTAGCGGGGCTGGCAGATACGCAGTATTTT. Protein product: CASSLAGLADTQYF.

This clone was observed a single time. V and J are TRBV6-1 and TRBJ2-2; 11 bases are shared with TRBD1. Germline V gene lookup returns CDR1 MNHNS and CDR2 SASEGT. This CDR3 is 14 amino acids long. Germline trimming cut 6 bases from V and 8 bases from J; bases unmatched to any gene: 5. The CDR3 sequence: CASSGQGASGELFF. In nucleotides, the CDR3 is TGTGCCAGCAGCGGACAGGGGGCATCTGGGGAGCTGTTTTTT.

This clone was observed a single time. The rearrangement links TRBV7-9 to TRBJ1-2, with 11 bases matching TRBD1. Germline CDR1 and CDR2: SEHNR and FQNEAQ (reference sequence). V lost 5 bases to trimming and J lost 7 bases; unmatched junction nucleotides: 6. CDR3 length: 14 amino acids. CDR3 bases: TGTGCCAGCAGCCAAGGACAGGGGGCCTTTGGCTACACCTTC. It yields the protein CASSQGQGAFGYTF.

The chain couples TRBV25-1 to TRBJ1-1; TRBD1 aligns across 8 bases. Per the germline V gene, CDR1 is MGHDK and CDR2 is SYGVNS. J lost 1 base, V lost 10 bases, and 11 bases had no gene match. The CDR3 is 15 residues long. As DNA, the CDR3 is TGTGCCACCACGAGTACAGGGGGACCGAACACTGAAGCTTTCTTT. It encodes CATTSTGGPNTEAFF. Full variable domain (outside the CDR3, taken from reference TRBV25-1 and TRBJ1-1): EADIYQTPRYLVIGTGKKITLECSQTMGHDKMYWYQQDPGMELHLIHYSYGVNSTEKGDLSSESTVSRIRTEHFPLTLESARPSHTSQYLCATTSTGGPNTEAFFGQGTRLTVV.

This clone was found once. This rearrangement joins TRBV6-1 to TRBJ2-7, with D perhaps TRBD1 (6 bases). CDR3 size: 12 residues. V lost 9 bases, J lost 9 bases, and 18 bases lay in between. Germline V gene sequence: CDR1 MNHNS, CDR2 SASEGT. For the CDR3, the DNA is TGTGCCAGGTACAGGGCGCCCTCGCGGCAGTACTTC. Its translation: CARYRAPSRQYF.

This chain joins TRBV10-1 and TRBJ1-1; 9 bases are a match to TRBD1. J gave up 5 bases and V 6 bases, and 4 bases lay outside the gene matches. Germline loops: CDR1 WNHNN, CDR2 SYGVQD (reference sequence). The CDR3 runs 13 residues. The CDR3 spells CASRQGAKTEAFF. Here the CDR3 DNA reads TGCGCCAGCAGACAGGGGGCGAAGACTGAAGCTTTCTTT.

This clone appeared a few times. V is TRBV11-2 and J is TRBJ2-2; 10 bases match TRBD1. J lost 5 bases, V lost 6 bases, and 9 bases had no gene match. This CDR3 is built from 16 residues. Germline V gives CDR1 SGHAT, CDR2 FQNNGV. The CDR3 is CASRRPGQGRTGELFF. The CDR3 DNA sequence: TGTGCCAGCAGGAGGCCGGGACAGGGGAGGACCGGGGAGCTGTTTTTT.

The chain links TRBV30 to TRBJ1-2; 9 bases agree with TRBD1. V lost 3 bases, J lost 8 bases, and 10 bases stayed unmatched. CDR1 GTSNPN and CDR2 SVGIG come from the germline V gene (reference sequence). The CDR3 totals 14 residues. For the CDR3, the DNA is TGTGCCTGGAGACGGCCGGGGACAGGGACGGGCTACACCTTC. As protein: CAWRRPGTGTGYTF.

The chain is built from TRBV20-1 and TRBJ1-6; a possible D gene is TRBD1 (6 bases). V was shortened by 3 bases and J by 18 bases, with 15 bases between the two germline ends. The CDR3 sequence is 11 residues long. The germline V gene encodes CDR1 DFQATT and CDR2 SNEGSKA (reference sequence). The DNA of the CDR3 is TGCAGTGCTAGTTGGGACAAAAGTCCCCACTTT. It encodes CSASWDKSPHF.

The chain has TRBV6-4 and TRBJ2-1, with D maybe TRBD2 (5 bases). The CDR3 runs to 15 residues. CDR1 MRHNA and CDR2 SNTAGT come from the germline V gene. V gave up 4 bases and J gave up 9 bases, with 19 bases separating them. Here the CDR3 reads CASSVSDSFAFEQFF. The CDR3 region has the DNA TGTGCCAGCAGTGTATCGGACTCCTTCGCGTTTGAGCAGTTCTTC.

The chain combines TRBV28 with TRBJ2-7; 9 bases align to TRBD1. The ends lost 2 bases at V and 3 bases at J; junction bases unmatched: 5. Germline V gene sequence: CDR1 MDHEN, CDR2 SYDVKM. CDR3 size: 15 residues. The DNA of the CDR3 is TGTGCCAGCAGTTTACCGGGACAGGGCGACTACGAGCAGTACTTC. Translating it yields CASSLPGQGDYEQYF.

CDR3 nucleotides: TGTGCCAGCAGCTCGGGGGGCGCGTCGGCCCAGTACTTC. It encodes CASSSGGASAQYF. V usage is TRBV5-4 and J usage is TRBJ2-5; possible D gene TRBD2, 7 bases. The CDR3 is 13 amino acids. Looked up from germline, CDR1 is SGHNT and CDR2 is YYREEE (reference sequence). Trimming stripped 3 bases from V and 9 bases from J, with 15 bases between.

This rearrangement joins TRBV7-2 to TRBJ1-6, with D unclear. In germline, CDR1 is SGHTA, CDR2 FQGNSA. This CDR3 contains 16 residues. V gave up 10 bases and J gave up 0 bases, with 16 bases separating them. CDR3 coding DNA: TGTGCCACCCCTTCGTCCACGGGCTCCTATAATTCACCCCTCCACTTT. It specifies CATPSSTGSYNSPLHF.

Remarks on this clone: Other DNA sequences within the sample encode an identical CDR3. The J gene is TRBJ2-3, the V gene TRBV9; a possible D gene is TRBD1 (5 bases). The CDR3 sequence is 12 residues long. Deletions cut 5 bases from V and 3 bases from J, with 7 bases between. Germline loops: CDR1 SGDLS, CDR2 YYNGEE. CDR3 nucleotide sequence: TGTGCCAGCAGTGCAGGGACAGATACGCAGTATTTT. Its protein product is CASSAGTDTQYF.

The chain combines TRBV11-2 with TRBJ1-2; tentatively, D is TRBD1 (5 bases). Germline V gene data show CDR1 as SGHAT and CDR2 as FQNNGV. V was pared by 1 base and J by 4 bases, with 13 bases between. The CDR3 contains 15 residues. The CDR3 here is CASSLGQGGVYGYTF. CDR3 DNA sequence: TGTGCCAGCAGCTTAGGTCAGGGAGGGGTCTATGGCTACACCTTC.

V and J are TRBV15 and TRBJ2-3; 8 bases agree with TRBD1. V was clipped by 0 bases and J by 4 bases; unmatched bases: 6. Per germline, CDR1 LNHNV and CDR2 YYDKDF (reference sequence). The CDR3 sequence is 16 residues long. CDR3 nucleotide sequence: TGTGCCACCAGCAGAGATGGGCAGGGGGCTTCAGATACGCAGTATTTT. It encodes CATSRDGQGASDTQYF.

V usage is TRBV6-1 and J usage is TRBJ2-5; 8 bases map to TRBD2. V lost 1 base and J lost 3; bases outside the gene matches: 10. The length of the CDR3 is 17 residues. The germline V gene has CDR1 MNHNS and CDR2 SASEGT. CDR3 amino acids: CASSEGGSGARKETQYF. The CDR3 coding sequence is TGTGCCAGCAGTGAAGGGGGTAGCGGGGCACGGAAAGAGACCCAGTACTTC.

The J gene is TRBJ2-3, the V gene TRBV28; TRBD2 agrees at 14 bases. The CDR3 is 16 residues long. V lost 8 bases and J lost 2; bases outside the gene matches: 6. CDR1 and CDR2 (germline): MDHEN, SYDVKM. CDR3 DNA sequence: TGTGCCAGCGGTGGGACTAGCGGGAGATCCACAGATACGCAGTATTTT. This gives the protein CASGGTSGRSTDTQYF.

The J gene is TRBJ1-5, the V gene TRBV5-1, with a tentative D call TRBD1 (6 bases). The germline V gene encodes CDR1 SGHRS and CDR2 YFSETQ. Trimming pared 4 bases from V and 5 bases from J, leaving 10 bases between. CDR3 size: 13 residues. The CDR3 here is CASSPDRHQPQHF. The CDR3, as DNA: TGCGCCAGCAGCCCGGACAGACATCAGCCCCAGCATTTT.

This chain joins TRBV27 and TRBJ2-3; 9 nucleotides line up with TRBD2. Germline V gene lookup returns CDR1 MNHEY and CDR2 SMNVEV (reference sequence). The CDR3 covers 16 residues. V dropped 6 bases and J dropped 4; count of bases not matched to a gene: 11. The CDR3 loop is CASRPLGLAMADTQYF. CDR3 bases: TGTGCCAGCAGACCTCTAGGACTAGCGATGGCAGATACGCAGTATTTT.

V is TRBV13 and J is TRBJ2-1; TRBD2 matches at 9 bases. The germline gives CDR1 PRHDT, CDR2 FYEKMQ (reference sequence). The CDR3 contains 15 residues. V lost 3 bases and J lost 7; bases outside the gene matches: 7. Here the CDR3 reads CASSFGAGGPNEQFF. The CDR3 bases are TGTGCCAGCAGCTTCGGTGCGGGGGGGCCGAATGAGCAGTTCTTC.

This rearrangement joins TRBV7-2 to TRBJ1-6; 9 bases align to TRBD1. Trimming cost V 5 bases and J 5 bases; bases outside gene matches: 10. Per germline, CDR1 SGHTA and CDR2 FQGNSA. CDR3 size: 17 residues. The CDR3 DNA reads TGTGCCAGCAGCCATACGGTTGGGACAGGGAATAATTCACCCCTCCACTTT. It encodes CASSHTVGTGNNSPLHF.